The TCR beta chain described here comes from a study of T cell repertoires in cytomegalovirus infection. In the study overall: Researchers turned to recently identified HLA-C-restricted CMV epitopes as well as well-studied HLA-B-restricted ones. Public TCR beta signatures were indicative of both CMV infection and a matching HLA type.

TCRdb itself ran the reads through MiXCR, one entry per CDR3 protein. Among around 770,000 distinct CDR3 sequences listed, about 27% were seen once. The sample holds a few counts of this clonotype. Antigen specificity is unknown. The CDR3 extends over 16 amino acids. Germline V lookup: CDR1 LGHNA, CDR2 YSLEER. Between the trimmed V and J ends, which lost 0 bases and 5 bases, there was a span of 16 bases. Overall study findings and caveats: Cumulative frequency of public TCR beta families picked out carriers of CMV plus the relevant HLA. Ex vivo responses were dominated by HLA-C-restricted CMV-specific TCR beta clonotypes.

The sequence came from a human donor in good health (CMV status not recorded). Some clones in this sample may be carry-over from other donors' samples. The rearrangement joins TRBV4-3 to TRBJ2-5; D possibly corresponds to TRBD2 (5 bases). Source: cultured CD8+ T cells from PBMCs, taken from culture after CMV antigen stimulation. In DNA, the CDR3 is TGCGCCAGCAGCCAAGATTATCGGCTAGCTTATGAGACCCAGTACTTC. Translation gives CASSQDYRLAYETQYF.